Sequencing of this T cell receptor beta chain was carried out in a study of blood T cell repertoires in COVID-19. Individuals drawn from approximately 26 US areas were about 18 to 100 years old. Assignment of participants to cohorts was predicated upon participant-reported clinical history. Among Cohort 3 donors, those recovered had two negative PCRs, clearance, or symptom resolution. The protocol was immunoSEQ multiplex PCR, while the TCRdb copy is restricted to in-frame clones and leaves out a portion. Among hundreds of thousands of clones listed, around nine tenths were seen once. V shed 4 bases, J shed 5 bases, and the junction held 3 bases outside the gene matches. The CDR3 has 15 amino acids. Germline loops: CDR1 SGHTA, CDR2 FQGNSA.

This TCR was recovered from a woman between 50 and 59 years old who had recovered from COVID-19. The chain carries TRBV7-2 and TRBJ2-1; 12 bases match TRBD2. Sequenced sample: PBMCs or T cells enriched from blood (not recorded which). The CDR3 loop is CASSSTSGGDNEQFF. The CDR3, as DNA: TGTGCCAGCAGCTCGACTAGCGGGGGAGACAATGAGCAGTTCTTC.